The rows below give T cell receptor beta chains drawn from one sample of a study of Ad26.COV2.S vaccination and SARS-CoV-2 variants. TCRdb's table, derived via immunoSEQ multiplex PCR, lists solely in-frame clones and lacks some. The sample includes around 450,000 clones, about nine tenths of them seen just once. Sequenced material: peripheral blood, taken in a trial of Ad26.COV2.S vaccine versus placebo. These receptors came from a person aged 18-60 years who received the Ad26.COV2.S COVID-19 vaccine or a placebo. The CDR3 runs from the conserved cysteine through the conserved F or W. D genes are given only for firm matches. Rows may omit the clone size; those that give it use once, few, many or a size class.

TGTGCCACCAGCAGAGAGACTCTCTCTGGAAACACCATATATTTT	CATSRETLSGNTIYF	TRBV15	15	-	TRBJ1-3	-
TGCGCCAGCAGCCAAGATAGGGTTTGGAGCACTGAAGCTTTCTTT	CASSQDRVWSTEAFF	TRBV4-1	15	-	TRBJ1-1	-
TGTGCCAGCAGCCGCCGAATGACAGGGGCGGGAGAGCAGTACTTC	CASSRRMTGAGEQYF	TRBV14	15	TRBD1	TRBJ2-7	-
TGTGCCTGGAGCCGGGGGGTAGCGGGAGGTGATGAGCAGTTCTTC	CAWSRGVAGGDEQFF	TRBV30	15	TRBD2	TRBJ2-1	-
TGTGCCAGCAGCAAAGAGAATAGCACTAGCTCCTACAATGAGCAGTTCTTC	CASSKENSTSSYNEQFF	TRBV21-1	17	-	TRBJ2-1	-
TGTGCCAGCATCCTAGCGGGCCTCAATGAGCAGTTCTTC	CASILAGLNEQFF	TRBV12-3/TRBV12-4	13	TRBD2	TRBJ2-1	-
TGTGCCAGCAGCAGATTCCCGGGACAGGGGGCGTTAAAAGAGACCCAGTACTTC	CASSRFPGQGALKETQYF	TRBV21-1	18	-	TRBJ2-5	-
TGTGCCAGCAGCCATGGGACTAGCACCACAGATACGCAGTATTTT	CASSHGTSTTDTQYF	TRBV5-4	15	TRBD2	TRBJ2-3	-
TGTGCCAGCAGCGTCAGGGACAGAGCAACTAATGAAAAACTGTTTTTT	CASSVRDRATNEKLFF	TRBV9	16	TRBD1	TRBJ1-4	once
TGTGCCAGCAGCCCTTCGGACAGAGAGACCCAGTACTTC	CASSPSDRETQYF	TRBV14	13	-	TRBJ2-5	once
TGTGCCAGCAGCCAAGGTGGTGGGAAGACCGCCAAAAACATTCAGTACTTC	CASSQGGGKTAKNIQYF	TRBV3-1/TRBV3-2	17	-	TRBJ2-4	-
TGTGCCAGCGGTCCTAGCATGATAAATGAGCAGTTCTTC	CASGPSMINEQFF	TRBV7-9	13	-	TRBJ2-1	-
TGTGCCAGCAGTGCTACAGGATGGGGAGGCTACACCTTC	CASSATGWGGYTF	TRBV27	13	-	TRBJ1-2	-
TGTGCCAGCAGATCCCAAGTCGAACCCAGAGGCAATCAGCCCCAGCATTTT	CASRSQVEPRGNQPQHF	TRBV25-1	17	-	TRBJ1-5	-
TGCGCCAGCAGTCTCAGCGGGGATTACAATGAGCAGTTCTTC	CASSLSGDYNEQFF	TRBV5-1	14	TRBD2	TRBJ2-1	-
TGTGCCAGCAGCCAAGAGGAGAGGGGTGGAAATGAAAAACTGTTTTTT	CASSQEERGGNEKLFF	TRBV4-2	16	-	TRBJ1-4	-
TGTGCCAGCAGCCAAGAGCGGCACCTTCGGAATGAGCAGTTCTTC	CASSQERHLRNEQFF	TRBV4-2	15	-	TRBJ2-1	-
TGTGCCGCTAACCGGAGGGGATCGGCAGATACGCAGTATTTT	CAANRRGSADTQYF	TRBV10-3	14	-	TRBJ2-3	once
TGTGCCAGCAGTTTCCTCAGGGAGAGGCACACTGAAGCTTTCTTT	CASSFLRERHTEAFF	TRBV27	15	-	TRBJ1-1	-
TGTGCCAGCTCCCGGGGGGGGACAGGGGTAGGAGAGACCCAGTACTTC	CASSRGGTGVGETQYF	TRBV28	16	TRBD1	TRBJ2-5	-
TGTGCCAGCAGCGCGGGACAGTCCTACGAGCAGTACTTC	CASSAGQSYEQYF	TRBV11-2	13	-	TRBJ2-7	-
TGTGCCAGCAGCTTAACAGGACTAGCGGAGCAGTTCTTC	CASSLTGLAEQFF	TRBV7-6	13	TRBD2	TRBJ2-1	-
TGTGCCAGCAGCCATAATACAGGGTGGGGAGAGACCCAGTACTTC	CASSHNTGWGETQYF	TRBV7-9	15	-	TRBJ2-5	-
TGCAGTGCTAGTGACAGAACTAACACCGGGGAGCTGTTTTTT	CSASDRTNTGELFF	TRBV20-1	14	-	TRBJ2-2	-
TGTGCCAGCAGTTTCCAGCGGGAGAGCTACGAGCAGTACTTC	CASSFQRESYEQYF	TRBV7-2	14	TRBD2	TRBJ2-7	-
TGTGCCAGCAGTTTTCCCTTGGCCACCGGGGAGCTGTTTTTT	CASSFPLATGELFF	TRBV28	14	-	TRBJ2-2	many
TGTACCAGCAGTACCGGCGGGGGCACAGATACGCAGTATTTT	CTSSTGGGTDTQYF	TRBV7-6	14	-	TRBJ2-3	-
TGTGCCAGCAGCTTAAGGCATCCTGGGGAGCTGTTTTTT	CASSLRHPGELFF	TRBV11-2	13	-	TRBJ2-2	-
TGTGCCAGCAGCTTCCCTGGGACCCCCCCTGGCAATCAGCCCCAGCATTTT	CASSFPGTPPGNQPQHF	TRBV7-8	17	-	TRBJ1-5	-
TGTGCCAGTAGGGGACAAGGGGATTCACCCCTCCACTTT	CASRGQGDSPLHF	TRBV19	13	-	TRBJ1-6	-
TGTGCCAGCAGCTTTACAGGGTTCGGGAACACCATATATTTT	CASSFTGFGNTIYF	TRBV7-9	14	-	TRBJ1-3	-
TGTGCCAACCCGGGACAGATGACCTACAATGAGCAGTTCTTC	CANPGQMTYNEQFF	TRBV11-2	14	TRBD1	TRBJ2-1	few
TGTGCCAGCAGCCTTGACGGGACTATGCGTTCCGGGGAGCTGTTTTTT	CASSLDGTMRSGELFF	TRBV5-6	16	TRBD2	TRBJ2-2	-
TGTGCCATCAGTGGAGATTGGGAGGGCGGGGATACGCAGTATTTT	CAISGDWEGGDTQYF	TRBV10-3	15	TRBD2	TRBJ2-3	-
TGTGCCAGCAGCCCCCGTGGCGTGGGGCAAGAGACCCAGTACTTC	CASSPRGVGQETQYF	TRBV3-1/TRBV3-2	15	-	TRBJ2-5	-
TGTGCCAGCAGTGAAGATGTGGCGGGTGAAGAGACCCAGTACTTC	CASSEDVAGEETQYF	TRBV2	15	-	TRBJ2-5	-
TGCGCCAGCAGCCAAGACCCTGGACAGGGCAGCTCCTACGAGCAGTACTTC	CASSQDPGQGSSYEQYF	TRBV4-1	17	TRBD1	TRBJ2-7	once
TGTGCCAGTAGGGGGGTAGCGGCTTACAATGAGCAGTTCTTC	CASRGVAAYNEQFF	TRBV6-5	14	-	TRBJ2-1	-
TGTGCCAGCAGCTTACGTGAGCACGCTGGTGGCTACACCTTC	CASSLREHAGGYTF	TRBV7-9	14	-	TRBJ1-2	-
TGTGCCAGCTCAGGCAGGGACAATCAGCCCCAGCATTTT	CASSGRDNQPQHF	TRBV18	13	-	TRBJ1-5	few
TGTGCCTGGAGTGTAAGGTCCGCAGATACGCAGTATTTT	CAWSVRSADTQYF	TRBV30	13	-	TRBJ2-3	-
TGTGCCACCACCAAGCGGGGGGCTAACACCGGGGAGCTGTTTTTT	CATTKRGANTGELFF	TRBV19	15	TRBD2	TRBJ2-2	-
TGCGCCAGCAGCCAAGCTCAGCAGGGGACAAACCAGCCCCAGCATTTT	CASSQAQQGTNQPQHF	TRBV4-1	16	-	TRBJ1-5	few
TGTGCCATCAGCCCCGGTCCAGGGACTAGTTATACGGATGAGCAGTTCTTC	CAISPGPGTSYTDEQFF	TRBV10-3	17	TRBD2	TRBJ2-1	-
TGCGCCAGCAGCCAAGTGGCCGGGACAGGGGATCACGGCTACACCTTC	CASSQVAGTGDHGYTF	TRBV4-3	16	TRBD1	TRBJ1-2	-
TGTGCCAGCTCGCCCGGGACTAGCGGGCCCAGCTCCTACAATGAGCAGTTCTTC	CASSPGTSGPSSYNEQFF	TRBV18	18	TRBD2	TRBJ2-1	-
TGTGCCAGCATAGACGACGGGATAGGGGAGACCCAGTACTTC	CASIDDGIGETQYF	TRBV28	14	-	TRBJ2-5	-
TGTGCCAGCAGCCCCAGGACTAGCGGGAGGGCCCAATGGAATGAGCAGTTCTTC	CASSPRTSGRAQWNEQFF	TRBV7-8	18	TRBD2	TRBJ2-1	once
TGTGCCAGCAGTGACTCGATAGGTTCCAGCGGGAGTTTAGATGAGCAGTTCTTC	CASSDSIGSSGSLDEQFF	TRBV6-4	18	TRBD2	TRBJ2-1	-
TGTGCCAGCAGCTTCCGGGACAGAGGAATCGCAACTAATGAAAAACTGTTTTTT	CASSFRDRGIATNEKLFF	TRBV7-8	18	TRBD1	TRBJ1-4	-
TGTGCCAGCAGTGACAGTTTTCCCGGGGAGCTGTTTTTT	CASSDSFPGELFF	TRBV2	13	-	TRBJ2-2	-
TGTGCCAGCTCGCCAGGGAGGGGAGGCACCGGGGAGCTGTTTTTT	CASSPGRGGTGELFF	TRBV18	15	TRBD2	TRBJ2-2	-
TGTGCCAGCAGTGGGGCAGGGACGAAGAGTAGGGCGTTCTTT	CASSGAGTKSRAFF	TRBV28	14	-	TRBJ1-1	-
TGTGCCAGCAGTGAAGCGGCCACCTACGAGCAGTACTTC	CASSEAATYEQYF	TRBV6-1	13	-	TRBJ2-7	-
TGTGCCAGCAGCCAAGACCCCTGGCCTAGCGGGAAGAACGAGCAGTACTTC	CASSQDPWPSGKNEQYF	TRBV3-1/TRBV3-2	17	TRBD2	TRBJ2-7	few
TGTGCCAGCAGCTACGACAGTTCCTACGAGCAGTACTTC	CASSYDSSYEQYF	TRBV5-6	13	-	TRBJ2-7	-
TGTGCCAGCAGTTACCCAAAGACAGGGAGGATCGACAATGAGCAGTTCTTC	CASSYPKTGRIDNEQFF	TRBV6-2/TRBV6-3	17	-	TRBJ2-1	-
TGCGCCAGCAGCCAAGCACTCAGGGGGGAGCAGTACTTC	CASSQALRGEQYF	TRBV4-3	13	TRBD1	TRBJ2-7	once
TGTGCCAGCAGCCCGACCTTAGGGGGCGCGGGCACCGGGGAGCTGTTTTTT	CASSPTLGGAGTGELFF	TRBV3-1/TRBV3-2	17	TRBD1	TRBJ2-2	-
TGCGCCAGCAGCTTGGCTGGACCCGGGGACTACAATGAGCAGTTCTTC	CASSLAGPGDYNEQFF	TRBV5-1	16	-	TRBJ2-1	-